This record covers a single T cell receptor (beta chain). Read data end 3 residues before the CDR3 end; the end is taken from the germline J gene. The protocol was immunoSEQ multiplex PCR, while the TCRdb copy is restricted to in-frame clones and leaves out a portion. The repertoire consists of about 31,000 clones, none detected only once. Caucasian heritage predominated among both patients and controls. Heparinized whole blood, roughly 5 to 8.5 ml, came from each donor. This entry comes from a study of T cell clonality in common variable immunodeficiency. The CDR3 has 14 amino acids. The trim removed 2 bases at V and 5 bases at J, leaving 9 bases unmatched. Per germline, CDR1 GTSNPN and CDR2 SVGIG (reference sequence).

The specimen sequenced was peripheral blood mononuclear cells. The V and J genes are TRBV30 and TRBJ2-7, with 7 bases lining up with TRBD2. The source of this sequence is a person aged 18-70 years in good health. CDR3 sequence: CAWSTPGGSHEQYF. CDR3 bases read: TGTGCCTGGAGTACGCCGGGCGGGAGCCACGAG.